What follows are 7 T cell receptor beta chains derived from one specimen sequenced in a study of blood T cell repertoires in COVID-19 (dated by TCRdb to about 2020). The library was obtained by the immunoSEQ multiplex PCR assay. In its TCRdb copy, this immuneACCESS table keeps in-frame sequences only and misses some clones. Where compared with another copy, unresolved V genes explain less than half of these, and the others have no known cause. The sample profile shows 72,000 or so clones; around nine tenths of them were found once. Approximately 1.5% of the sample rests with the top ten. Sequencing was performed on peripheral blood. These receptors were collected from a man aged 60 to 69 with acute or convalescent COVID-19.

V and J are TRBV2 and TRBJ2-2; D ambiguous. CDR1 and CDR2 from the germline V gene are SNHLY and FYNNEI. The CDR3 consists of 13 residues. V lost 7 bases and J 8 bases, leaving 14 bases between the germline ends. The CDR3 DNA is TGTGCCAGCAACCCTTTCGGTTCTGGGGAGCTGTTTTTT. Translated: CASNPFGSGELFF.

J is TRBJ2-7 and V is TRBV7-9; 10 nucleotides agree with TRBD1. Germline lookup yields CDR1 SEHNR and CDR2 FQNEAQ (reference sequence). Losses at the gene ends were 4 bases for V and 9 bases for J; bases not matched to a gene: 9. The CDR3 totals 14 residues. The CDR3 bases are TGTGCCAGCAGCTCAAAGGGGACAGGGGATTGGCAGTACTTC. Residues: CASSSKGTGDWQYF.

The genes are TRBV15 and TRBJ2-3; TRBD1 might be the D (6 bases). The CDR3 consists of 13 residues. The ends were cut back, 1 base at V and 9 bases at J, with 11 bases in the middle. Germline assignment: CDR1 LNHNV and CDR2 YYDKDF (reference sequence). CDR3 protein: CATSRVSQGTQYF. CDR3 sequence (DNA): TGTGCCACCAGCAGAGTCTCGCAGGGGACGCAGTATTTT.

The genes are TRBV11-3 and TRBJ2-1; D might be TRBD1 (6 bases). CDR3 length equals 15 residues. Germline lookup yields CDR1 SGHNT and CDR2 YENEEA. V was clipped by 1 base and J by 7 bases, with 14 bases between them. The DNA for the CDR3 is TGTGCCAGCAGCTTAGGACAGGCGCAAGGAAATGAGCAGTTCTTC. It yields the protein CASSLGQAQGNEQFF.

J is TRBJ2-7 and V is TRBV15, with D possibly TRBD1 on 5 matching bases. Trimming shortened V by 3 bases and J by 2 bases, and 5 bases separated the two germline ends. Germline loops: CDR1 LNHNV, CDR2 YYDKDF (reference sequence). The CDR3 length is 12 residues. CDR3 protein: CATSRDTYEQYF. The CDR3 nucleotides are TGTGCCACCAGCAGGGACACCTACGAGCAGTACTTC. Filled out from reference TRBV15 and TRBJ2-7, the complete variable domain reads DAMVIQNPRYQVTQFGKPVTLSCSQTLNHNVMYWYQQKSSQAPKLLFHYYDKDFNNEADTPDNFQSRRPNTSFCFLDIRSPGLGDTAMYLCATSRDTYEQYFGPGTRLTVT.

The chain combines TRBV9 with TRBJ1-2, with 7 bases fitting TRBD1. V lost 4 bases and J lost 4; bases outside the gene matches: 4. The CDR3 covers 13 residues. The germline V gene has CDR1 SGDLS and CDR2 YYNGEE. CDR3 sequence (DNA): TGTGCCAGCAGCCCGGGGACAGTCTATGGCTACACCTTC. This encodes CASSPGTVYGYTF.

This rearrangement joins TRBV5-5 to TRBJ2-1; 8 bases are a match to TRBD2. This CDR3 has 14 amino acids. The germline V gene encodes CDR1 SGHKS and CDR2 YYEKEE (reference sequence). The V segment lost 3 bases and the J segment 5 bases; nucleotides outside the gene matches: 4. The CDR3 reads CASSSQGLDNEQFF. The CDR3 nucleotides read TGTGCCAGCAGCTCTCAGGGACTAGACAATGAGCAGTTCTTC.